A single sample is the source of the 19 T cell receptor beta chains below, sequenced in a study of tumor and adjacent non-tumor tissue in lung cancer. A modified ARM-PCR protocol with three rounds of nested PCR amplified TCRbeta. A single record per CDR3 protein comes from TCRdb applying MiXCR to the multiplex PCR reads. Of 90,000 to 100,000 distinct CDR3 sequences listed, more than 80% are singletons. RNA was extracted from bulk tissue without any cell sorting. Distant lung tissue was collected more than 3 cm away from the tumor edge. Specimen: distant non-tumor lung tissue. These receptors all stem from a man in his 60s with small cell lung cancer.

Points on this clonotype: One junction end does not reproduce the germline sequence, and a read error may be involved. V usage is TRBV4-1 and J usage is TRBJ1-5, with D uncertain. The CDR3 runs 13 residues. Germline CDR1 and CDR2: MGHRA and YSYEKL. CDR3 protein: CASSQEMPQPQHF. CDR3 sequence (DNA): TGTGCCAGCAGCCAGGAGATGCCTCAGCCCCAGCATTTT.

Remarks on this clonotype: A junction boundary mismatches the germline segment, possibly from a read error. This chain joins TRBV20-1 and TRBJ2-5; possible D gene TRBD2, 6 bases. Germline assignment: CDR1 DFQATT and CDR2 SNEGSKA (reference sequence). There are 12 residues in the CDR3. The CDR3 loop reads CSTLTSGETQYF. The CDR3, as DNA: TGCAGTACGCTGACTAGTGGAGAGACCCAATACTTC.

Note on this clonotype: The DNA is left out, because the CDR3 cannot be placed on it with certainty; the CDR3 is given as TCRdb lists it. This chain's CDR3 is CSVGEGSEQLF. The V call is TRBV29-1, the J call TRBJ2-1; the D call of TRBD2 is as the table states it, not checked on the DNA. Germline-derived CDR1 and CDR2 are SQVTM and ANQGSEA. The CDR3 sequence runs 11 residues, both termini included.

Concerning this clonotype itself: The CDR3 carries no conserved terminal phenylalanine or tryptophan, so it likely arises from a read error. The J gene is TRBJ2-1, the V gene TRBV6-5, with D perhaps TRBD1 or TRBD2 (5 bases each). Germline V gene data show CDR1 as MNHEY and CDR2 as SVGAGI. The CDR3 covers 15 residues. The CDR3 reads CASSYSGGVGNKQFL. The CDR3 DNA reads as TGTGCCAGCAGCTACTCTGGGGGAGTGGGTAATAAGCAGTTCTTA.

In the case of this clonotype: A much larger clone differs by one base, so this may be a read error. V and J are TRBV20-1 and TRBJ2-1; tentative D call: TRBD1 (5 bases). Germline-derived CDR1 and CDR2 are DFQATT and SNEGSKA (reference sequence). V lost 4 bases, J lost 10 bases, and 14 bases lay in between. CDR3 length equals 12 residues. The CDR3 nucleotides read TGCAGTGCTACCGAAAGGGGCAAAGAGCAGTTCTTC. It encodes CSATERGKEQFF.

On this clonotype: This may be a read error: a much more frequent sequence differs by one nucleotide. This chain uses TRBV18 with TRBJ1-2; the D gene is possibly TRBD1 (5 bases). The V gene's germline CDR1 is KGHSH and CDR2 LQKENI. The CDR3 consists of 13 residues. CDR3 in amino acids: CVSSAQARDGYTF. Here the CDR3 DNA reads TGTGTCAGCTCAGCCCAGGCCAGGGATGGCTACACCTTC.

This clonotype was seen more than once but under ten times. Mismatch with germline at one junction end may stem from a read error. The V call is TRBV11-2, the J call TRBJ2-1, with no clear D. The germline V gene has CDR1 SGHAT and CDR2 FQNNGV. The CDR3 consists of 13 residues. DNA for the CDR3: TGTGCTAGCAGTTTAGAGGCGACGGGCCTAAAGATCTTC. This translates into CASSLEATGLKIF. Based on the CDR3 plus reference TRBV11-2 and TRBJ2-1, the full variable domain is EAGVAQSPRYKIIEKRQSVAFWCNPISGHATLYWYQQILGQGPKLLIQFQNNGVVDDSQLPKDRFSAERLKGVDSTLKIQPAKLEDSAVYLCASSLEATGLKIFGPGTRLTVL.

The chain combines TRBV4-2 with TRBJ2-7, with 9 bases fitting TRBD1. The germline V gene encodes CDR1 LGHNA and CDR2 YNFKEQ. CDR3 length: 14 residues. The DNA for the CDR3 is TGTGTCAGAAGCCAACCGGGACAGGGAGGCGAGCAGTACTTC. Its protein product is CVRSQPGQGGEQYF.

For this clonotype: A much larger clone lies one base from this, so it may be a read error. V usage is TRBV12-3 or TRBV12-4 and J usage is TRBJ1-3, with 7 bases lining up with TRBD1. This CDR3 has 17 residues. CDR3 amino acids: CVSSSPDRLRSGNTIYF. The CDR3 DNA reads TGTGTCAGCAGTTCCCCGGACAGGCTACGCTCTGGAAACACCATATATTTT.

The V gene is TRBV4-2, the J gene TRBJ2-1; 7 bases are shared with TRBD2. The length of the CDR3 is 15 residues. V gave up 4 bases and J gave up 8 bases; unmatched junction bases: 11. The germline V gene has CDR1 LGHNA and CDR2 YNFKEQ. CDR3 sequence: CASSRPGLGVHEQFF. The CDR3 DNA reads as TGTGCCAGCAGCCGCCCTGGACTAGGGGTGCATGAGCAGTTCTTC.

The chain uses TRBV11-3 and TRBJ1-6; perhaps TRBD1 as D (6 bases). Trimming removed 5 bases from V and 7 bases from J, with 30 bases in between. This CDR3 spans 20 amino acids. Germline-derived CDR1 and CDR2 are SGHNT and YENEEA. The CDR3 protein is CASSEHRDMVSSRTNSPLHF. The CDR3, as DNA: TGTGCCAGCAGCGAGCACCGGGACATGGTCTCCAGTCGAACAAATTCACCCCTCCACTTT.

Concerning this clonotype itself: One end of the junction is discordant with germline, which a read error may explain. This chain uses TRBV6-1 with TRBJ2-5; D is perhaps TRBD1 (5 bases). CDR3 length equals 14 residues. Germline V gene lookup returns CDR1 MNHNS and CDR2 SASEGT. In DNA, the CDR3 is TGTACCAGCAGTGAAGCTCCGGAAGGGGTGACTCAGTACTTC. It codes for CTSSEAPEGVTQYF.

Notes on this clonotype: A much larger clone lies one base from this, so it may be a read error. The chain links TRBV20-1 to TRBJ1-1, with D possibly being TRBD1 (6 bases). Germline V lookup: CDR1 DFQATT, CDR2 SNEGSKA (reference sequence). This CDR3 is 13 amino acids long. V was trimmed by 4 bases and J by 5 bases, leaving 14 bases between them. CDR3 coding DNA: TGCAGTGCTAAATTGGACAGTGTAACTGAAGCTTTCTTT. Its protein product is CSAKLDSVTEAFF.

Comment on this clonotype: A clone one base away is much larger, so this may be a read error. V gene TRBV7-9 combines with J gene TRBJ2-3; TRBD2 agrees at 11 bases. Trimming cost V 8 bases and J 9 bases; bases outside gene matches: 7. CDR3 length equals 13 residues. CDR1 SEHNR and CDR2 FQNEAQ come from the germline V gene (reference sequence). Here the CDR3 DNA reads TGTGCCAGCCCGTCACTAGCGGGAGAGACGCAGTATTTT. This sequence encodes CASPSLAGETQYF.

To note about this clonotype: Sequence at one end of the junction differs from germline and may be a read error. The chain recombines TRBV7-9 with TRBJ2-3; no clear D. This CDR3 is built from 16 residues. Germline V gives CDR1 SEHNR, CDR2 FQNEAQ (reference sequence). CDR3 DNA sequence: TGTGCCAGCAGCATCCGCAGTGTCACTGGCACAGATACGCAATATTTT. Amino acid sequence: CASSIRSVTGTDTQYF.

This clonotype was found once. A read error may account for a junction end that differs from germline. The chain carries TRBV4-2 and TRBJ2-1, with a tentative D call TRBD2 (5 bases). CDR1 is LGHNA and CDR2 is YNFKEQ in the germline V gene. This CDR3 has 15 amino acids. CDR3 sequence reads: CACSQEDGTYNEQFF. In DNA, the CDR3 is TGTGCCTGCAGCCAAGAGGACGGGACCTACAATGAGCAGTTCTTC.

V and J are TRBV4-1 and TRBJ2-5; 11 bases are a match to TRBD2. V shed 5 bases and J 3 bases; nucleotides not matched to a gene: 8. The CDR3 consists of 16 residues. The germline CDR1 and CDR2 sequences are MGHRA and YSYEKL. The CDR3 spells CASSLNTGLAEETQYF. The CDR3 DNA reads TGCGCCAGCAGCTTAAACACGGGACTAGCGGAAGAGACCCAGTACTTC.

The chain couples TRBV30 to TRBJ2-1, with D unclear. Germline V gene lookup returns CDR1 GTSNPN and CDR2 SVGIG (reference sequence). The CDR3 consists of 12 residues. V was shortened by 3 bases and J by 9 bases, with 12 bases between the two germline ends. The CDR3 region is CAWSEIPIEQFF. The CDR3 bases are TGTGCCTGGAGCGAGATCCCCATTGAGCAGTTCTTC.

This sequence joins TRBV29-1 and TRBJ2-1; 7 bases align to TRBD1. The germline V gene has CDR1 SQVTM and CDR2 ANQGSEA. The CDR3 sequence is 13 residues long. This CDR3 is CSVGWDRYNEQFF. The CDR3 nucleotides are TGCAGTGTGGGCTGGGACAGATACAATGAGCAGTTCTTC.